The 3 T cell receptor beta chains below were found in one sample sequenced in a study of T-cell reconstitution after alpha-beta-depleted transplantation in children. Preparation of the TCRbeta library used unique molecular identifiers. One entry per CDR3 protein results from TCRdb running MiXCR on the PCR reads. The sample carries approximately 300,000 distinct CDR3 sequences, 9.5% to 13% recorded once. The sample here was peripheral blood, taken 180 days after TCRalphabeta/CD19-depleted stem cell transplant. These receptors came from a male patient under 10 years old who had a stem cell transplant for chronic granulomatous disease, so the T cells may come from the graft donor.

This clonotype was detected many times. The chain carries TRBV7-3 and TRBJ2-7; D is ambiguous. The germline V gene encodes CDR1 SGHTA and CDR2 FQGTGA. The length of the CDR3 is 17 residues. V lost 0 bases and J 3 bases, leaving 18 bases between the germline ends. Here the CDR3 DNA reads TGTGCCAGCAGCTTAACGTTAGGGCAGGATGGGGACTACGAGCAGTACTTC. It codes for CASSLTLGQDGDYEQYF. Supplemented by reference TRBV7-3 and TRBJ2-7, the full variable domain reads GAGVSQTPSNKVTEKGKYVELRCDPISGHTALYWYRQSLGQGPEFLIYFQGTGAADDSGLPNDRFFAVRPEGSVSTLKIQRTERGDSAVYLCASSLTLGQDGDYEQYFGPGTRLTVT.

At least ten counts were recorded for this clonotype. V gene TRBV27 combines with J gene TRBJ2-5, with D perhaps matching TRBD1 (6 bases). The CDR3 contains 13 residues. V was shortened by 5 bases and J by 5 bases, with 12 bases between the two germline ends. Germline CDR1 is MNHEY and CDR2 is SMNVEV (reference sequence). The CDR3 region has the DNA TGTGCCAGCAGTGACAGGCCGTGGGAGACCCAGTACTTC. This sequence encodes CASSDRPWETQYF.

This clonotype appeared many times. DNA for the CDR3: TGTGCCAGCAGTGCTCCGGGACAGGGGAATCAGCCCCAGCATTTT. It codes for CASSAPGQGNQPQHF. The rearrangement joins TRBV6-1 to TRBJ1-5, with TRBD1 identical over 10 bases. J lost 4 bases, V lost 4 bases, and 4 bases had no gene match. Germline values: CDR1 MNHNS, CDR2 SASEGT. CDR3 length: 15 amino acids.